This TCR beta chain emerged from a study of cytomegalovirus exposure and HLA in healthy donors. Only one count was recorded for this clone. What it binds is unknown. General observations from the study: The classifier, whose performance was assessed in both the original and validation cohorts, reportedly diagnosed cytomegalovirus status with high specificity and sensitivity. Specificity for CMV antigens was confirmed in vitro for three of the CMV-associated chains.

The CDR3 totals 15 residues. The germline V gene encodes CDR1 SGHNT and CDR2 YYREEE (reference sequence). The V end was cut by 3 bases, the J end by 2 bases, with 15 bases between. TCRdb's table, derived via immunoSEQ multiplex PCR, lists solely in-frame clones and lacks some. Here the sample spans 50,000 to 65,000 clones, over 85% being singletons. Material for sequencing was PBMCs. The chain is built from TRBV5-4 and TRBJ2-7, with a weak D call TRBD2 (7 bases). The TCR originated in a woman aged 18-29 years in good health and CMV-seropositive. The CDR3 reads CASSYGQRGPYEQYF. The CDR3 coding sequence is TGTGCCAGCAGCTACGGACAGCGGGGTCCCTACGAGCAGTACTTC.